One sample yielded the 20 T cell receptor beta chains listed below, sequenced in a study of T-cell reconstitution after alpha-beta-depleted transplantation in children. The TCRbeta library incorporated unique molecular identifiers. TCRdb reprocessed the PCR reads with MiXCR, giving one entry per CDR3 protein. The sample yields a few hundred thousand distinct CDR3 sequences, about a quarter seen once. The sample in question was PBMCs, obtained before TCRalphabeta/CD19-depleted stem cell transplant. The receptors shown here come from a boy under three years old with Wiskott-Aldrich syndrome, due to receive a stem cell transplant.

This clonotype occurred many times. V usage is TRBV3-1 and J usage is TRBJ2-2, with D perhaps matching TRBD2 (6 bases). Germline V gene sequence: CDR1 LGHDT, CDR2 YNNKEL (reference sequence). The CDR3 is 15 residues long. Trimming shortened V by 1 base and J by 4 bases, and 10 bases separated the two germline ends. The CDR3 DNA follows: TGTGCCAGCAGCCAAGCGCGGGACCCCACCGGGGAGCTGTTTTTT. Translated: CASSQARDPTGELFF.

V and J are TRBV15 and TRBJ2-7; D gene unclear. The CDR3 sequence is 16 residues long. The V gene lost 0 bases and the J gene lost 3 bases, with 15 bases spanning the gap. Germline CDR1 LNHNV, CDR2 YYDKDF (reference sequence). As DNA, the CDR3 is TGTGCCACCAGCAGAGATCGAAGGGTGAACTTCTACGAGCAGTACTTC. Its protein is CATSRDRRVNFYEQYF.

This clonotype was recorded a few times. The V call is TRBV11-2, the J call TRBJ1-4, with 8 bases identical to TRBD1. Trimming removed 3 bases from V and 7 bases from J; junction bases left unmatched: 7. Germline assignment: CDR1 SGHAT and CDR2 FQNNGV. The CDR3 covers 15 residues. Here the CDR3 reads CASSFTWTGREKLFF. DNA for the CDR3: TGTGCCAGCAGCTTCACTTGGACAGGGCGTGAAAAACTGTTTTTT.

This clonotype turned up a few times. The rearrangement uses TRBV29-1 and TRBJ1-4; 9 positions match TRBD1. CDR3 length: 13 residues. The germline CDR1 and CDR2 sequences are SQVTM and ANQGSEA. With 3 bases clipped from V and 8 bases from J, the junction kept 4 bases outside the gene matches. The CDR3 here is CSVEDRGMEKLFF. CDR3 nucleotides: TGCAGCGTTGAGGACAGGGGCATGGAAAAACTGTTTTTT.

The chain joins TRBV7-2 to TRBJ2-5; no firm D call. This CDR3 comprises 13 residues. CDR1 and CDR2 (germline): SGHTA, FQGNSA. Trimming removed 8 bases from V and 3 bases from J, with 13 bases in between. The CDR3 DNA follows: TGTGCCAGCGGGCGCTCTAGAGAAGAGACCCAGTACTTC. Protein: CASGRSREETQYF.

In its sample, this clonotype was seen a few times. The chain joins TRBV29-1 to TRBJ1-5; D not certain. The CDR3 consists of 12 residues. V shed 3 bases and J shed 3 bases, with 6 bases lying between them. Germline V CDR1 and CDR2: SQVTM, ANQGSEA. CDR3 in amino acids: CSVESDNQPQHF. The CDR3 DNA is TGCAGCGTTGAGTCAGACAATCAGCCCCAGCATTTT.

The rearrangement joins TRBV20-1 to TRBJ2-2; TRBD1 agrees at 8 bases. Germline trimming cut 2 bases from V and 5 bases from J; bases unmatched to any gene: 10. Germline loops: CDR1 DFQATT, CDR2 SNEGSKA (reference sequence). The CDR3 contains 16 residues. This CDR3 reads CSARLGRQGATGELFF. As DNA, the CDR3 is TGCAGTGCTAGATTGGGGCGGCAGGGGGCAACCGGGGAGCTGTTTTTT.

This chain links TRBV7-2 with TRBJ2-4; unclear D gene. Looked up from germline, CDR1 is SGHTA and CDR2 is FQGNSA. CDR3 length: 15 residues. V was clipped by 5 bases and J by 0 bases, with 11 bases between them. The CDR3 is CASSLLGSAKNIQYF. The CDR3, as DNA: TGTGCCAGCAGCCTTTTAGGCTCAGCCAAAAACATTCAGTACTTC. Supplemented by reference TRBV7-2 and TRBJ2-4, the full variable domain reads GAGVSQSPSNKVTEKGKDVELRCDPISGHTALYWYRQSLGQGLEFLIYFQGNSAPDKSGLPSDRFSAERTGGSVSTLTIQRTQQEDSAVYLCASSLLGSAKNIQYFGAGTRLSVL.

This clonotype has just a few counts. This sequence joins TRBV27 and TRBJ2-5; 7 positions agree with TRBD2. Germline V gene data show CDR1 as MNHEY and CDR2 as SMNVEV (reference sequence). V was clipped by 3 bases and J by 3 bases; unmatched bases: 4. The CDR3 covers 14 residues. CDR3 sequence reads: CASSFAGVEETQYF. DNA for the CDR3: TGTGCCAGCAGTTTTGCGGGAGTGGAAGAGACCCAGTACTTC.

CDR3 in amino acids: CASSLGGAYTGELFF. CDR3 coding DNA: TGTGCCAGCAGCTTGGGGGGAGCGTACACCGGGGAGCTGTTTTTT. The J gene is TRBJ2-2, the V gene TRBV5-6; possible D gene TRBD2, 5 bases. The V and J ends lost 0 bases and 3 bases respectively, with 9 bases between them. The germline CDR1 and CDR2 sequences are SGHDT and YYEEEE. This CDR3 region has 15 residues.

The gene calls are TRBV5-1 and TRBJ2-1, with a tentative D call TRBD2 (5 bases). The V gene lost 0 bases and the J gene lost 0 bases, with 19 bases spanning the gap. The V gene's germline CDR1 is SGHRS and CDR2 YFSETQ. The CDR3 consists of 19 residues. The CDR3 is CASSLAGGLAVFSYNEQFF. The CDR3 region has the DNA TGCGCCAGCAGCTTGGCTGGTGGGCTAGCTGTCTTCTCCTACAATGAGCAGTTCTTC.

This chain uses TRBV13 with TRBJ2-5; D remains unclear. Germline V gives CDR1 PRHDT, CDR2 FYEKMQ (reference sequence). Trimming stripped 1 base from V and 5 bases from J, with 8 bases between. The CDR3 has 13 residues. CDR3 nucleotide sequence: TGTGCCAGCAGCTTAGATATCGGGGAGACCCAGTACTTC. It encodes CASSLDIGETQYF.

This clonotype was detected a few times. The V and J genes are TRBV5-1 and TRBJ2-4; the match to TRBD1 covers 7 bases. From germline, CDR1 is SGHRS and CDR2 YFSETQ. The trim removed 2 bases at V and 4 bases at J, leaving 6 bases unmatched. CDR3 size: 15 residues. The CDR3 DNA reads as TGCGCCAGCAGCTTAGGGGACAGAACTAAAAACATTCAGTACTTC. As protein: CASSLGDRTKNIQYF.

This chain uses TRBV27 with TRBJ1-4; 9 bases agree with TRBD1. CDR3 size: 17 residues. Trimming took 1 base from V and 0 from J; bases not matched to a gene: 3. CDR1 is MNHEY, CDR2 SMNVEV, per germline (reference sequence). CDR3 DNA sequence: TGTGCCAGCAGTTTATTGACAGGGGGGACAACTAATGAAAAACTGTTTTTT. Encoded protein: CASSLLTGGTTNEKLFF.

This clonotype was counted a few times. The CDR3 DNA reads as TGTGCCAGCTCGGGACCCCCATCCTACAATGAGCAGTTCTTC. It yields the protein CASSGPPSYNEQFF. The chain joins TRBV12-3 or TRBV12-4 to TRBJ2-1; D possibly matches TRBD1 or TRBD2 (5 bases each). This CDR3 spans 14 amino acids. V gave up 8 bases and J gave up 1 base, with 12 bases separating them.

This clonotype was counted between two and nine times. The CDR3 DNA reads as TGCAGCGTACGGACTGGAAACACCATATATTTT. Encoded protein: CSVRTGNTIYF. The rearrangement links TRBV29-1 to TRBJ1-3; D uncertain. Trimming took off 6 bases at V and 2 bases at J, with 5 bases between the two ends. The CDR3 runs 11 residues. Per the germline V gene, CDR1 is SQVTM and CDR2 is ANQGSEA. The full variable domain, rest sourced from reference TRBV29-1 and TRBJ1-3, is SAVISQKPSRDICQRGTSLTIQCQVDSQVTMMFWYRQQPGQSLTLIATANQGSEATYESGFVIDKFPISRPNLTFSTLTVSNMSPEDSSIYLCSVRTGNTIYFGEGSWLTVV.

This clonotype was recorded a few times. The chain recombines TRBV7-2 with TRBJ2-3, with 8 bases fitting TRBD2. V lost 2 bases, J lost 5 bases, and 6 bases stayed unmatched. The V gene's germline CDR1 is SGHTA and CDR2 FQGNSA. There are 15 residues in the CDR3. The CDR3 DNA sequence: TGTGCCAGCAGCTTATACGGGAGGGGTATAGATACGCAGTATTTT. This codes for CASSLYGRGIDTQYF.

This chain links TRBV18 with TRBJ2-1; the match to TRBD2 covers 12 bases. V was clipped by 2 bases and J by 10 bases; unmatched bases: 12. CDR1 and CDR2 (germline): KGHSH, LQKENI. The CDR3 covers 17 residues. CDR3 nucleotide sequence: TGTGCCAGCTCACCAGGTATGCGGACTAGCGGGATTGACGAGCAGTTCTTC. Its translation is CASSPGMRTSGIDEQFF. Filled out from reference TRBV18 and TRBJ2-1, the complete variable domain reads NAGVMQNPRHLVRRRGQEARLRCSPMKGHSHVYWYRQLPEEGLKFMVYLQKENIIDESGMPKERFSAEFPKEGPSILRIQQVVRGDSAAYFCASSPGMRTSGIDEQFFGPGTRLTVL.

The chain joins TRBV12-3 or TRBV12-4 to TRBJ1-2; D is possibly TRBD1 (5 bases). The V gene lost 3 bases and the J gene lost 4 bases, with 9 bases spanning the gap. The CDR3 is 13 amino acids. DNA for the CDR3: TGTGCCAGCAGTTTCGCGGACACCTATGGCTACACCTTC. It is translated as CASSFADTYGYTF.

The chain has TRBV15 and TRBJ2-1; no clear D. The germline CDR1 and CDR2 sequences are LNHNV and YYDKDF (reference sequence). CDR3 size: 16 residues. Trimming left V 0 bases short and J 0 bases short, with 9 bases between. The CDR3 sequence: CATSRERLSSYNEQFF. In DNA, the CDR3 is TGTGCCACCAGCAGAGAAAGACTGAGCTCCTACAATGAGCAGTTCTTC.